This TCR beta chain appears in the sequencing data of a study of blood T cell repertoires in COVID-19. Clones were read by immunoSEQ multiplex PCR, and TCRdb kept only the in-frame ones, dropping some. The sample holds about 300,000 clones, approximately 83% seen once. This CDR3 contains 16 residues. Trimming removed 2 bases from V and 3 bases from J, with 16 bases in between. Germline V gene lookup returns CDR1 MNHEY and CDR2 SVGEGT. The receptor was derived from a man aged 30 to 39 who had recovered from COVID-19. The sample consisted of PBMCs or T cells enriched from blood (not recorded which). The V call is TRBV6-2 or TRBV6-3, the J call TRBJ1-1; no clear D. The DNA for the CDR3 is TGTGCCAGCAGTTACCCTACCGGGTTCACCTACACTGAAGCTTTCTTT. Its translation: CASSYPTGFTYTEAFF.